The rows below give T cell receptor beta chains drawn from one sample of a study of T cell repertoires in cytomegalovirus infection. Via MiXCR, TCRdb re-called the reads, giving one row per CDR3 protein. In the table there are some 600,000 distinct CDR3 sequences, roughly a quarter of which are singletons. Sequencing used CD8+ T cells from PBMCs. The receptors shown here come from a human donor in good health (CMV status not recorded). Some clones in this sample may be carry-over from other donors' samples. CDR3s include the opening cysteine and the closing phenylalanine or tryptophan. D genes are given only for firm matches. Clone size is shown for a subset of rows, as once, few, many or a class of expanded clone.

V: TRBV11-1
J: TRBJ2-2
size: few
D: TRBD2
CDR3: CASSFTGGFGELFF
DNA: TGTGCCAGCAGCTTCACGGGGGGTTTCGGGGAGCTGTTTTTT

V: TRBV7-6
J: TRBJ2-1
size: many
D: TRBD2
CDR3: CASSSGGGSNEQFF
DNA: TGTGCCAGCAGCTCGGGGGGGGGTAGCAATGAGCAGTTCTTC

V: TRBV6-6
J: TRBJ2-1
size: many
D: TRBD2
CDR3: CASSYRSGGYDYNEQFF
DNA: TGTGCCAGCAGTTACCGAAGCGGGGGTTATGACTACAATGAGCAGTTCTTC

V: TRBV28
J: TRBJ1-2
size: -
D: TRBD1
CDR3: CASSSPPTGLLRYGYTF
DNA: TGTGCCAGCAGTTCACCCCCGACAGGGTTGCTGAGATATGGCTACACCTTC

V: TRBV7-2
J: TRBJ2-7
size: many
D: TRBD1
CDR3: CASSLVSGGVDEQYF
DNA: TGTGCCAGCAGCTTAGTTTCAGGGGGCGTCGACGAGCAGTACTTC

V: TRBV6-2/TRBV6-3
J: TRBJ2-1
size: -
D: TRBD2
CDR3: CASMGLAGGRDEQFF
DNA: TGTGCCAGCATGGGACTAGCGGGGGGGCGGGATGAGCAGTTCTTC

V: TRBV6-5
J: TRBJ1-2
size: -
D: TRBD1
CDR3: CASSYRTWTGSYGYTF
DNA: TGTGCCAGCAGTTACCGAACCTGGACAGGCTCCTATGGCTACACCTTC

V: TRBV29-1
J: TRBJ1-2
size: -
D: TRBD1
CDR3: CSAPGTANYGYTF
DNA: TGCAGCGCCCCCGGGACAGCGAACTATGGCTACACCTTC

V: TRBV15
J: TRBJ2-1
size: few
D: -
CDR3: CATSRRHNEQFF
DNA: TGTGCCACCAGCAGAAGGCACAATGAGCAGTTCTTC

V: TRBV29-1
J: TRBJ1-2
size: -
D: -
CDR3: CSVRGTRGYTF
DNA: TGCAGCGTACGTGGGACGAGAGGCTACACCTTC

V: TRBV7-6
J: TRBJ2-2
size: few
D: TRBD1
CDR3: CASSVHDRAPDTGELFF
DNA: TGTGCCAGCAGCGTCCACGACAGGGCTCCGGACACCGGGGAGCTGTTTTTT

V: TRBV20-1
J: TRBJ2-7
size: few
D: TRBD1
CDR3: CSARETGGFSLYEQYF
DNA: TGCAGTGCTAGAGAGACAGGGGGATTCTCTCTCTACGAGCAGTACTTC

V: TRBV7-6
J: TRBJ2-1
size: -
D: -
CDR3: CANSLEVSGRNNEQFF
DNA: TGTGCCAACAGCTTAGAAGTTTCTGGCAGGAACAATGAGCAGTTCTTC

V: TRBV7-3
J: TRBJ2-3
size: few
D: TRBD2
CDR3: CASSIAGSDTQYF
DNA: TGTGCCAGCAGCATAGCGGGGTCGGATACGCAGTATTTT

V: TRBV7-9
J: TRBJ2-1
size: few
D: -
CDR3: CASTRPGHEQFF
DNA: TGTGCCAGCACCCGACCGGGCCATGAGCAGTTCTTC

V: TRBV7-2
J: TRBJ2-5
size: many
D: TRBD1
CDR3: CASSLGPLDRSQETQYF
DNA: TGTGCCAGCAGCTTAGGCCCATTGGACAGGAGTCAAGAGACCCAGTACTTC

V: TRBV6-6
J: TRBJ2-2
size: -
D: -
CDR3: CASSYSRGNTGELFF
DNA: TGTGCCAGCAGTTACTCACGGGGGAACACCGGGGAGCTGTTTTTT

V: TRBV7-3
J: TRBJ2-1
size: -
D: TRBD2
CDR3: CASSLRVGGGPSYNEQFF
DNA: TGTGCCAGCAGCTTAAGGGTCGGGGGGGGCCCCTCGTACAATGAGCAGTTCTTC

V: TRBV5-6
J: TRBJ1-1
size: few
D: -
CDR3: CASKGWGHINTEAFF
DNA: TGTGCCAGCAAAGGGTGGGGACACATAAACACTGAAGCTTTCTTT

V: TRBV20-1
J: TRBJ2-3
size: many
D: -
CDR3: CSASLLGKGPSTDTQYF
DNA: TGCAGTGCTAGTTTACTCGGGAAGGGACCTAGCACAGATACGCAGTATTTT

V: TRBV14
J: TRBJ1-2
size: many
D: -
CDR3: CASSPAGYARRNYGYTF
DNA: TGTGCCAGCAGCCCCGCGGGGTATGCGCGTCGCAACTATGGCTACACCTTC

V: TRBV20-1
J: TRBJ2-4
size: -
D: TRBD2
CDR3: CSALTSGNIQYF
DNA: TGCAGTGCTCTCACTAGCGGAAACATTCAGTACTTC

V: TRBV25-1
J: TRBJ1-1
size: many
D: TRBD1
CDR3: CASSESGGAYTEAFF
DNA: TGTGCCAGCAGTGAATCAGGGGGCGCGTACACTGAAGCTTTCTTT

V: TRBV7-2
J: TRBJ1-1
size: many
D: -
CDR3: CATRGGTEAFF
DNA: TGTGCCACCCGGGGGGGGACTGAAGCTTTCTTT

V: TRBV7-6
J: TRBJ1-1
size: many
D: -
CDR3: CASSLEGGWPMNTEAFF
DNA: TGTGCCAGCAGCTTGGAGGGGGGGTGGCCAATGAACACTGAAGCTTTCTTT

V: TRBV29-1
J: TRBJ2-1
size: -
D: -
CDR3: CSVENHGSYNEQFF
DNA: TGCAGCGTTGAAAACCATGGCTCCTACAATGAGCAGTTCTTC

V: TRBV7-8
J: TRBJ1-2
size: many
D: TRBD1
CDR3: CASSSTGGGGPYGYTF
DNA: TGTGCCAGCAGCTCCACAGGGGGCGGAGGTCCCTATGGCTACACCTTC

V: TRBV20-1
J: TRBJ2-5
size: -
D: -
CDR3: CSARDLGSSFKEKTQYF
DNA: TGCAGTGCTAGAGATCTCGGGTCTAGCTTTAAGGAAAAGACCCAGTACTTC

V: TRBV20-1
J: TRBJ1-6
size: few
D: -
CDR3: CSARDKRIGTENYNSPLHF
DNA: TGCAGTGCTAGAGATAAGAGGATCGGGACTGAAAACTATAATTCACCCCTCCACTTT

V: TRBV6-5
J: TRBJ2-1
size: many
D: -
CDR3: CASTQGFGEQFF
DNA: TGTGCCAGCACTCAGGGGTTCGGTGAGCAGTTCTTC

V: TRBV7-2
J: TRBJ2-5
size: many
D: -
CDR3: CASSLWGVETQYF
DNA: TGTGCCAGCAGCTTATGGGGCGTCGAGACCCAGTACTTC

V: TRBV24-1
J: TRBJ2-5
size: -
D: -
CDR3: CATSDPGDGGQYF
DNA: TGTGCCACCAGTGATCCGGGGGACGGGGGCCAGTACTTC

V: TRBV27
J: TRBJ1-3
size: -
D: -
CDR3: CASSLGAGNAIYF
DNA: TGTGCCAGCAGTTTGGGGGCGGGAAACGCCATATATTTT

V: TRBV20-1
J: TRBJ2-2
size: -
D: TRBD2
CDR3: CSAVPPSGGHTGELFF
DNA: TGCAGTGCTGTACCCCCTAGCGGGGGCCACACCGGGGAGCTGTTTTTT

V: TRBV6-2/TRBV6-3
J: TRBJ2-3
size: -
D: TRBD2
CDR3: CASSSSERGWADTQYF
DNA: TGTGCCAGCAGTTCCTCTGAGCGGGGTTGGGCAGATACGCAGTATTTT

V: TRBV29-1
J: TRBJ1-1
size: few
D: TRBD1
CDR3: CSVLDRATPTEAFF
DNA: TGCAGCGTTTTGGACAGGGCCACTCCTACTGAAGCTTTCTTT

V: TRBV7-9
J: TRBJ2-3
size: many
D: TRBD1
CDR3: CASSPTGRTDTQYF
DNA: TGTGCCAGCAGCCCGACAGGGCGGACAGATACGCAGTATTTT

V: TRBV7-6
J: TRBJ2-1
size: many
D: -
CDR3: CASARGAGEQFF
DNA: TGTGCCAGCGCCCGGGGGGCCGGTGAGCAGTTCTTC

V: TRBV15
J: TRBJ2-3
size: few
D: -
CDR3: CATSRNYEGLADTQYF
DNA: TGTGCCACCAGCAGAAATTACGAGGGGTTAGCAGATACGCAGTATTTT

V: TRBV7-6
J: TRBJ2-1
size: few
D: -
CDR3: CASSEGAGGEQFF
DNA: TGTGCCAGTTCAGAGGGGGCCGGGGGTGAGCAGTTCTTC

V: TRBV6-6
J: TRBJ1-1
size: -
D: -
CDR3: CASLEWDTEAFF
DNA: TGTGCCAGCCTGGAATGGGACACTGAAGCTTTCTTT